One sample yielded the 14 T cell receptor beta chains listed below, sequenced in a study of OX40 agonist ivuxolimab in advanced cancers. TCRdb's copy holds only in-frame clones and misses some; the assay was immunoSEQ multiplex PCR. The sample has some 100,000 clones, 70% to 90% seen once. This material consisted of CD4+ or CD8+ T cells sorted from blood, taken in a trial of the OX40 agonist ivuxolimab. The receptors derive from an adult with an advanced solid tumor such as melanoma, head and neck, liver or kidney cancer.

The V and J genes are TRBV28 and TRBJ2-7; 10 nucleotides agree with TRBD2. The CDR3 has 15 amino acids. V gave up 3 bases and J gave up 4 bases; unmatched junction bases: 6. Germline CDR1 and CDR2: MDHEN and SYDVKM. CDR3 residues: CASSLGGLAIYEQYF. CDR3 nucleotides: TGTGCCAGCAGTTTGGGGGGACTAGCGATTTACGAGCAGTACTTC.

The chain is built from TRBV18 and TRBJ1-5; 8 bases map to TRBD1. The CDR3 sequence is 16 residues long. Germline trimming cut 3 bases from V and 2 bases from J; bases unmatched to any gene: 6. The germline V gene encodes CDR1 KGHSH and CDR2 LQKENI. The CDR3 coding sequence is TGTGCCAGCTCACCTAAGGACAGGGCGGGCAATCAGCCCCAGCATTTT. Its protein product is CASSPKDRAGNQPQHF.

V and J are TRBV7-9 and TRBJ1-5; D is unclear. Trimming stripped 5 bases from V and 0 bases from J, with 8 bases between. The CDR3 runs 14 residues. Germline V gene sequence: CDR1 SEHNR, CDR2 FQNEAQ (reference sequence). This CDR3 is CASSRSDSNQPQHF. The CDR3 DNA follows: TGTGCCAGCAGCCGTAGTGATAGCAATCAGCCCCAGCATTTT.

Written as DNA, the CDR3 is TGTGCCAGCAGCTTATCAGGGGTTGGCAACGAGCAGTACTTC. As protein: CASSLSGVGNEQYF. The chain is built from TRBV7-3 and TRBJ2-7, with D maybe TRBD1 (6 bases). The CDR3 length is 14 residues. Trimming stripped 2 bases from V and 5 bases from J, with 13 bases between. CDR1 and CDR2 from the germline V gene are SGHTA and FQGTGA.

The chain combines TRBV18 with TRBJ1-1; no definite D call. The CDR3 loop spans 17 amino acids. CDR1 is KGHSH, CDR2 LQKENI, per germline. The V end lost 3 bases, the J end lost 1 base, and 18 bases lay between the germline ends. CDR3 protein: CASSPPLVTGANTEAFF. The CDR3 nucleotides read TGTGCCAGCTCACCCCCTCTAGTGACGGGAGCGAACACTGAAGCTTTCTTT. Filled out from reference TRBV18 and TRBJ1-1, the complete variable domain reads NAGVMQNPRHLVRRRGQEARLRCSPMKGHSHVYWYRQLPEEGLKFMVYLQKENIIDESGMPKERFSAEFPKEGPSILRIQQVVRGDSAAYFCASSPPLVTGANTEAFFGQGTRLTVV.

CDR3 protein: CAIRGGVQGDSEAFF. CDR3 DNA sequence: TGTGCCATCAGGGGGGGAGTACAGGGAGACTCTGAAGCTTTCTTT. The V call is TRBV10-3, the J call TRBJ1-1, with D perhaps TRBD1 (6 bases). The CDR3 is 15 amino acids. V lost 6 bases and J 6 bases, leaving 20 bases between the germline ends. Germline CDR1 reads ENHRY; CDR2 reads SYGVKD.

The chain couples TRBV28 to TRBJ1-1; weak D call: TRBD1 (6 bases). Germline V lookup: CDR1 MDHEN, CDR2 SYDVKM. The V gene lost 3 bases and the J gene lost 0 bases, with 11 bases spanning the gap. The CDR3 contains 15 residues. In DNA, the CDR3 is TGTGCCAGCAGTTTGCCGGGGGCCATGAACACTGAAGCTTTCTTT. This encodes CASSLPGAMNTEAFF. The entire variable domain, with the rest obtained from reference TRBV28 and TRBJ1-1, is as follows: DVKVTQSSRYLVKRTGEKVFLECVQDMDHENMFWYRQDPGLGLRLIYFSYDVKMKEKGDIPEGYSVSREKKERFSLILESASTNQTSMYLCASSLPGAMNTEAFFGQGTRLTVV.

The V call is TRBV18, the J call TRBJ2-3, with 10 nucleotides matching TRBD1. Germline CDR1 is KGHSH and CDR2 is LQKENI. After removal of 3 bases from V and 4 bases from J, the junction contained 4 bases not matched to a gene. The CDR3 extends over 15 amino acids. CDR3 protein: CASSPGTGAPDTQYF. The CDR3 DNA sequence: TGTGCCAGCTCACCGGGGACAGGGGCCCCAGATACGCAGTATTTT. Supplemented by reference TRBV18 and TRBJ2-3, the full variable domain reads NAGVMQNPRHLVRRRGQEARLRCSPMKGHSHVYWYRQLPEEGLKFMVYLQKENIIDESGMPKERFSAEFPKEGPSILRIQQVVRGDSAAYFCASSPGTGAPDTQYFGPGTRLTVL.

With regard to this clone: Other DNA sequences in the sample encode the same CDR3. This chain uses TRBV30 with TRBJ1-1; D perhaps matches TRBD1 (6 bases). V dropped 2 bases and J dropped 2 bases, with 12 bases sitting between them. Germline V gene data show CDR1 as GTSNPN and CDR2 as SVGIG (reference sequence). The CDR3 totals 14 residues. The CDR3 loop is CAWSLQGGNTEAFF. The CDR3, as DNA: TGTGCCTGGAGTCTACAGGGAGGTAACACTGAAGCTTTCTTT.

This sequence joins TRBV5-1 and TRBJ1-6; no firm D call. This CDR3 is 14 amino acids long. The ends were cut back, 0 bases at V and 9 bases at J, with 10 bases in the middle. Germline V gene lookup returns CDR1 SGHRS and CDR2 YFSETQ. The CDR3 spells CASSLARWASPLHF. In nucleotides, the CDR3 is TGCGCCAGCAGCTTGGCCCGGTGGGCTTCACCCCTCCACTTT.

V usage is TRBV7-2 and J usage is TRBJ1-1; D not resolved. Germline V CDR1 and CDR2: SGHTA, FQGNSA. Trimming cost V 3 bases and J 0 bases, with 5 bases left between them. The CDR3 consists of 13 residues. The CDR3 protein is CASSFSLNTEAFF. The CDR3 nucleotides are TGTGCCAGCAGCTTCTCGTTGAACACTGAAGCTTTCTTT.

The gene calls are TRBV27 and TRBJ2-5; D might be TRBD2 (7 bases). There are 15 residues in the CDR3. Trimming removed 8 bases from V and 5 bases from J, with 21 bases in between. Germline V CDR1 and CDR2: MNHEY, SMNVEV (reference sequence). The CDR3 region is CASSHGGAYGETQYF. CDR3 nucleotides: TGTGCCAGCTCCCATGGGGGGGCGTACGGGGAGACCCAGTACTTC.

This chain links TRBV18 with TRBJ2-1, with D unresolved. Germline V lookup: CDR1 KGHSH, CDR2 LQKENI. V was pared by 6 bases and J by 8 bases, with 17 bases between. The CDR3 is 14 amino acids. The CDR3 spells CASSERLRNDEQFF. As DNA, the CDR3 is TGTGCCAGCTCCGAACGCCTACGGAACGATGAGCAGTTCTTC.

DNA for the CDR3: TGTGCCAGCAGTTTCCTCCCGACAGGCCGGGAGCTGTTTTTT. It encodes CASSFLPTGRELFF. V gene TRBV28 combines with J gene TRBJ2-2; D may be TRBD1 (6 bases). Trimming shortened V by 3 bases and J by 9 bases, and 14 bases separated the two germline ends. CDR1 is MDHEN and CDR2 is SYDVKM in the germline V gene. The CDR3 has 14 residues.